These 32 T cell receptor beta chains share one sample of origin, sequenced in a study of blood T cell repertoires in COVID-19. The repertoire was sequenced with immunoSEQ multiplex PCR; TCRdb's copy has only in-frame clones and lacks some. There are about 88,000 clones in the sample; roughly 90% occur only once, and under 2% lies in the top ten. Sequences were obtained from peripheral blood. The receptors shown here come from a man aged 55 to 70 with acute or convalescent COVID-19.

The rearrangement links TRBV29-1 to TRBJ1-1; TRBD1 matches 8 bases. With 6 bases clipped from V and 5 bases from J, the junction kept 8 bases outside the gene matches. Germline loops: CDR1 SQVTM, CDR2 ANQGSEA. The CDR3 runs 13 residues. For the CDR3, the DNA is TGCAGCGTCGCGGACAGGGAGGGAACTGAAGCTTTCTTT. Protein: CSVADREGTEAFF.

The chain combines TRBV19 with TRBJ2-4; 8 positions agree with TRBD2. The germline CDR1 and CDR2 sequences are LNHDA and SQIVND (reference sequence). The CDR3 runs to 15 residues. The ends lost 7 bases at V and 8 bases at J; junction bases unmatched: 13. The CDR3 protein is CASNRPGGASDIQYF. The CDR3 nucleotides are TGTGCCAGTAATCGGCCGGGGGGGGCTTCGGACATTCAGTACTTC.

This clone appeared a few times. The chain uses TRBV11-3 and TRBJ2-2; the match to TRBD1 covers 7 bases. The V segment lost 5 bases and the J segment 6 bases; nucleotides outside the gene matches: 6. CDR3 size: 14 residues. CDR1 and CDR2 (germline): SGHNT, YENEEA. The CDR3 DNA is TGTGCCAGCAGCGACCGGGACAGTGCCGGGGAGCTGTTTTTT. Its protein is CASSDRDSAGELFF.

This chain joins TRBV9 and TRBJ1-2; D is perhaps TRBD1 (5 bases). The CDR3 runs 14 residues. Germline V lookup: CDR1 SGDLS, CDR2 YYNGEE. Trimming removed 3 bases from V and 1 base from J, with 10 bases in between. Here the CDR3 reads CASSGQILNYGYTF. CDR3 sequence (DNA): TGTGCCAGCAGCGGACAGATACTTAACTATGGCTACACCTTC.

This clone was seen a single time. This sequence joins TRBV13 and TRBJ1-3; 7 bases line up with TRBD1. This CDR3 is built from 14 residues. Germline CDR1 PRHDT, CDR2 FYEKMQ (reference sequence). With 7 bases clipped from V and 6 bases from J, the junction kept 9 bases outside the gene matches. CDR3 DNA: TGTGCCAGCACCTATACGGGACAGTTAAACACCATATATTTT. Its translation: CASTYTGQLNTIYF.

This chain connects TRBV28 to TRBJ2-7; 7 bases align to TRBD2. Losses at the gene ends were 2 bases for V and 6 bases for J; bases not matched to a gene: 4. CDR1 is MDHEN and CDR2 is SYDVKM in the germline V gene. The CDR3 has 13 residues. In DNA form, the CDR3 reads TGTGCCAGCAGTTTACCTGGGGGGGGCGAGCAGTACTTC. It yields the protein CASSLPGGGEQYF.

This chain connects TRBV24-1 to TRBJ1-2; D remains unclear. The CDR3 covers 13 residues. Germline CDR1 is KGHDR and CDR2 is SFDVKD. Trimming removed 6 bases from V and 2 bases from J, with 9 bases in between. The CDR3 sequence is CATSLRGNYGYTF. The DNA of the CDR3 is TGTGCCACCAGTTTGCGAGGGAACTATGGCTACACCTTC.

This chain uses TRBV9 with TRBJ2-1; D is undetermined. The ends were cut back, 3 bases at V and 7 bases at J, with 11 bases in the middle. Germline CDR1 and CDR2: SGDLS and YYNGEE. The CDR3 is 13 amino acids. CDR3 DNA: TGTGCCAGCAGCGACTACCCAAAGAATGAGCAGTTCTTC. Protein product: CASSDYPKNEQFF.

V is TRBV19 and J is TRBJ2-3; 10 bases agree with TRBD1. J gave up 2 bases and V 10 bases, and 6 bases lay outside the gene matches. The CDR3 contains 14 residues. From germline, CDR1 is LNHDA and CDR2 SQIVND (reference sequence). Written as DNA, the CDR3 is TGTGCCACGGGACAGGGGCAATCCACAGATACGCAGTATTTT. This encodes CATGQGQSTDTQYF.

This clone has just one count. The CDR3 DNA reads as TGTGCCAGCAGCTTAGGACAGGGGAACAATGAGCAGTTCTTC. Amino acid sequence: CASSLGQGNNEQFF. The chain links TRBV5-4 to TRBJ2-1; 9 nucleotides match TRBD1. Germline V lookup: CDR1 SGHNT, CDR2 YYREEE (reference sequence). CDR3 length: 14 amino acids. V was clipped by 2 bases and J by 5 bases; unmatched bases: 2.

As for this clone: At one end the junction does not follow the germline gene, possibly because of a read error. V and J are TRBV29-1 and TRBJ2-1, with 9 bases lining up with TRBD1. The CDR3 runs to 15 residues. Germline V CDR1 and CDR2: SQVTM, ANQGSEA. CDR3 sequence (DNA): TGCAGCGGAAAACAGGGGGCCTCCTCCTTCAATGAGCAGTTCTTC. Translation gives CSGKQGASSFNEQFF.

J is TRBJ1-5 and V is TRBV27; D is uncertain. This CDR3 contains 13 residues. The V end was cut by 4 bases, the J end by 4 bases, with 8 bases between. Germline V gene lookup returns CDR1 MNHEY and CDR2 SMNVEV (reference sequence). DNA for the CDR3: TGTGCCAGCAGTTGGTCACAGAATCAGCCCCAGCATTTT. Translated, it gives CASSWSQNQPQHF.

J is TRBJ2-1 and V is TRBV7-2, with D perhaps matching TRBD1 (6 bases). In germline, CDR1 is SGHTA, CDR2 FQGNSA. Trimming took 1 base from V and 7 from J, leaving 14 bases between them. This CDR3 comprises 15 residues. The DNA of the CDR3 is TGTGCCAGCAGCTTAGAGGGGGTAGCCCAGAATGAGCAGTTCTTC. This sequence encodes CASSLEGVAQNEQFF.

The rearrangement joins TRBV11-2 to TRBJ2-3; TRBD1 agrees at 8 bases. V was pared by 5 bases and J by 0 bases, with 4 bases of the junction left unmatched. The germline CDR1 and CDR2 sequences are SGHAT and FQNNGV. The CDR3 length is 15 residues. The CDR3 nucleotides read TGTGCCAGCAGCGCGGGACAGGCTAGCACAGATACGCAGTATTTT. Its translation is CASSAGQASTDTQYF.

V gene TRBV19 combines with J gene TRBJ2-1; 10 positions match TRBD1. This CDR3 spans 16 amino acids. Germline CDR1 LNHDA, CDR2 SQIVND (reference sequence). The V and J ends lost 0 bases and 6 bases, in that order; junction bases with no gene match: 5. The CDR3 here is CASSIEGGTGVNEQFF. CDR3 nucleotides: TGTGCCAGTAGTATAGAAGGAGGGACAGGGGTCAATGAGCAGTTCTTC.

The V call is TRBV5-1, the J call TRBJ2-1; D not certain. Trimming removed 2 bases at V and 9 bases at J, with 9 bases between. Germline CDR1 and CDR2: SGHRS and YFSETQ. The CDR3 runs 12 residues. CDR3 amino acids: CASSFASREQFF. The CDR3 coding sequence is TGCGCCAGCAGCTTTGCTTCGCGTGAGCAGTTCTTC. The full variable domain, in which reference TRBV5-1 and TRBJ2-1 provide the parts outside the CDR3, is KAGVTQTPRYLIKTRGQQVTLSCSPISGHRSVSWYQQTPGQGLQFLFEYFSETQRNKGNFPGRFSGRQFSNSRSEMNVSTLELGDSALYLCASSFASREQFFGPGTRLTVL.

CDR3 bases: TGCGCCAGCAGCCCCGCGGGGGCCGAGCAGTACTTC. Protein sequence: CASSPAGAEQYF. The chain employs TRBV5-1 and TRBJ2-7; TRBD2 might be the D (7 bases). This CDR3 spans 12 amino acids. Germline assignment: CDR1 SGHRS and CDR2 YFSETQ. The V gene lost 4 bases and the J gene lost 6 bases, with 11 bases spanning the gap.

This rearrangement joins TRBV5-4 to TRBJ2-2; D might be TRBD2 (6 bases). V lost 4 bases and J lost 1, with 14 bases in between. The CDR3 has 16 residues. The germline V gene has CDR1 SGHNT and CDR2 YYREEE (reference sequence). CDR3 protein: CASSRDIAVNTGELFF. Here the CDR3 DNA reads TGTGCCAGCAGCAGAGACATAGCGGTGAACACCGGGGAGCTGTTTTTT.

The chain uses TRBV11-2 and TRBJ2-3, with TRBD2 matching over 8 bases. Per the germline V gene, CDR1 is SGHAT and CDR2 is FQNNGV. V shed 5 bases, J shed 4 bases, and the junction held 14 bases outside the gene matches. The CDR3 covers 17 residues. In DNA form, the CDR3 reads TGTGCCAGCAGCCTCCGACTTGGCGGGAGGATCTCAGATACGCAGTATTTT. It translates to CASSLRLGGRISDTQYF. The whole variable domain, filled in from reference TRBV11-2 and TRBJ2-3, reads EAGVAQSPRYKIIEKRQSVAFWCNPISGHATLYWYQQILGQGPKLLIQFQNNGVVDDSQLPKDRFSAERLKGVDSTLKIQPAKLEDSAVYLCASSLRLGGRISDTQYFGPGTRLTVL.

This chain joins TRBV14 and TRBJ2-2; weak D call: TRBD2 (5 bases). V was shortened by 2 bases and J by 4 bases, with 8 bases between the two germline ends. Per the germline V gene, CDR1 is SGHDN and CDR2 is FVKESK. This CDR3 is 14 amino acids long. CDR3 DNA: TGTGCCAGCAGCCAATTGGGGAGCACCGGGGAGCTGTTTTTT. Translating it yields CASSQLGSTGELFF.

This chain links TRBV9 with TRBJ1-4; D uncertain. With 2 bases removed from V and 0 bases from J, the gap between germline ends came to 5 bases. The length of the CDR3 is 14 residues. The germline gives CDR1 SGDLS, CDR2 YYNGEE. CDR3 in DNA: TGTGCCAGCAGCGTGAGATCAACTAATGAAAAACTGTTTTTT. This codes for CASSVRSTNEKLFF.

This chain connects TRBV7-9 to TRBJ2-3; 9 nucleotides align to TRBD2. The CDR3 runs to 16 residues. From germline, CDR1 is SEHNR and CDR2 FQNEAQ (reference sequence). V trimming: 4 bases; J trimming: 2 bases; junction bases outside the gene matches: 7. The CDR3 loop is CASSYSQREDTDTQYF. The CDR3 DNA is TGTGCCAGCAGCTACTCCCAGCGGGAGGACACAGATACGCAGTATTTT.

The rearrangement joins TRBV19 to TRBJ2-7; 7 bases are a match to TRBD2. Germline V lookup: CDR1 LNHDA, CDR2 SQIVND (reference sequence). The CDR3 is made up of 14 amino acids. V lost 1 base and J lost 5; bases outside the gene matches: 5. The CDR3 is CASSIGDYSDEQYF. Here the CDR3 DNA reads TGTGCCAGTAGTATAGGGGACTACTCTGACGAGCAGTACTTC.

This clone appeared once. The V and J genes are TRBV18 and TRBJ2-3; weak D call: TRBD2 (5 bases). The CDR3 loop spans 15 amino acids. Germline lookup yields CDR1 KGHSH and CDR2 LQKENI. V was pared by 3 bases and J by 3 bases, with 13 bases between. The CDR3 nucleotides read TGTGCCAGCTCACCTGGACTGGTCCGGACAGATACGCAGTATTTT. Translated, it gives CASSPGLVRTDTQYF.

The chain carries TRBV5-1 and TRBJ1-4, with D possibly being TRBD1 (6 bases). The germline V and J ends were trimmed by 1 base and 6 bases, with 10 bases remaining between them. The germline CDR1 and CDR2 sequences are SGHRS and YFSETQ. CDR3 length: 14 amino acids. The DNA for the CDR3 is TGCGCCAGCAGCTTGAGGGGGGGCTATGAAAAACTGTTTTTT. This gives the protein CASSLRGGYEKLFF.

This chain uses TRBV7-9 with TRBJ2-7, with D maybe TRBD2 (6 bases). This CDR3 is 17 amino acids long. Germline CDR1 SEHNR, CDR2 FQNEAQ (reference sequence). V lost 7 bases and J 6 bases, leaving 28 bases between the germline ends. CDR3 coding DNA: TGTGCCAGCACCCCCTACCGGGGGTATGGAAGCGTGAGCGAGCAGTACTTC. It codes for CASTPYRGYGSVSEQYF.

This rearrangement joins TRBV5-1 to TRBJ2-1, with 8 bases aligning to TRBD1. The CDR3 is 16 amino acids. With V trimmed by 5 bases and J by 6 bases, 13 bases remained unmatched. Per germline, CDR1 SGHRS and CDR2 YFSETQ. DNA of the CDR3: TGCGCCAGCAGACGGGGACAGGACTACTGGGGCAATGAGCAGTTCTTC. It yields the protein CASRRGQDYWGNEQFF.

The chain joins TRBV27 to TRBJ2-5; TRBD1 matches 7 bases. This CDR3 is 16 amino acids long. The junction had 7 bases not matched to a gene; V was cut back by 3 bases and J by 0 bases. Germline-derived CDR1 and CDR2 are MNHEY and SMNVEV (reference sequence). Here the CDR3 reads CASSFTTGIYQETQYF. DNA of the CDR3: TGTGCCAGCAGTTTCACGACAGGGATTTACCAAGAGACCCAGTACTTC.

This chain links TRBV12-3 or TRBV12-4 with TRBJ1-2; D not certain. The V end was cut by 2 bases, the J end by 3 bases, with 4 bases between. The CDR3 has 12 residues. The CDR3 here is CASSLTDYGYTF. In DNA, the CDR3 is TGTGCCAGCAGTTTAACGGACTATGGCTACACCTTC.

This chain links TRBV10-3 with TRBJ2-7; tentative D call: TRBD1 (6 bases). CDR3 size: 17 residues. Trimming took off 3 bases at V and 0 bases at J, with 18 bases between the two ends. Germline V gene lookup returns CDR1 ENHRY and CDR2 SYGVKD. CDR3 in amino acids: CAISDRDKGRGSYEQYF. The DNA of the CDR3 is TGTGCCATCAGTGACAGAGACAAGGGCAGGGGCTCCTACGAGCAGTACTTC.

J is TRBJ2-7 and V is TRBV28; a weak D match, TRBD2 (6 bases). The CDR3 sequence is 12 residues long. V was cut by 6 bases and J by 2 bases, with 8 bases left in between. CDR1 is MDHEN and CDR2 is SYDVKM in the germline V gene. The CDR3 reads CASSPGAYEQYF. CDR3 DNA: TGTGCCAGCAGCCCGGGGGCCTACGAGCAGTACTTC.

The V gene is TRBV7-2, the J gene TRBJ2-3; the D is unclear. CDR1 is SGHTA, CDR2 FQGNSA, per germline. The CDR3 has 14 residues. The ends were cut back, 0 bases at V and 2 bases at J, with 6 bases in the middle. CDR3 DNA sequence: TGTGCCAGCAGCTTAGCGGCGGTCACAGATACGCAGTATTTT. It translates to CASSLAAVTDTQYF.